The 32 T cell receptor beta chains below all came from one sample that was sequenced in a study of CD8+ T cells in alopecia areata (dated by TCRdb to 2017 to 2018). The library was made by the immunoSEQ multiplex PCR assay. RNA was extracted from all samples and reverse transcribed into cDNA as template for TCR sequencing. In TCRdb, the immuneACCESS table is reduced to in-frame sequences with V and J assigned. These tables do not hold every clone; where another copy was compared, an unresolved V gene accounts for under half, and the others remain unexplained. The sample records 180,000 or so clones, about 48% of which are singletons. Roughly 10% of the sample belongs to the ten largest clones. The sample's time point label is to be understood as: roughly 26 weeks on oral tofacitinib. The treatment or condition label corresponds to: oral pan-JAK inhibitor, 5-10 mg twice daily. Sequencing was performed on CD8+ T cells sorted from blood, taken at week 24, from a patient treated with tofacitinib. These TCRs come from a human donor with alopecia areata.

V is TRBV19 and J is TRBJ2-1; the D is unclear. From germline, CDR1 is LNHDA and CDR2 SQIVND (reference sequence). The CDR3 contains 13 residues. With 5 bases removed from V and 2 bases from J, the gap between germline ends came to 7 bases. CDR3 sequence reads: CASSPTPYNEQFF. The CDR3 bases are TGTGCCAGTAGTCCGACACCCTACAATGAGCAGTTCTTC.

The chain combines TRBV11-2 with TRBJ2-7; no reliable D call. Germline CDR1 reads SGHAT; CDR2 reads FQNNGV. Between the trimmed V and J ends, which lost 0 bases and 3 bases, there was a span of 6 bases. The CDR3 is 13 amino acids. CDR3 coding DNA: TGTGCCAGCAGCTTAGAAGTAGACTACGAGCAGTACTTC. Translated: CASSLEVDYEQYF. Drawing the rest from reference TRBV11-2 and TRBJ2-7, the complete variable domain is EAGVAQSPRYKIIEKRQSVAFWCNPISGHATLYWYQQILGQGPKLLIQFQNNGVVDDSQLPKDRFSAERLKGVDSTLKIQPAKLEDSAVYLCASSLEVDYEQYFGPGTRLTVT.

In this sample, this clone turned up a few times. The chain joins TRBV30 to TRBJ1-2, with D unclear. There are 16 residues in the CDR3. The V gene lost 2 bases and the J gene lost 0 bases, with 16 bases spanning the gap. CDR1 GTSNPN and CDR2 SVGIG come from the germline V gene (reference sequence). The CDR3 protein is CAWSPPIGGPNYGYTF. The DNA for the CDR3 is TGTGCCTGGAGTCCCCCCATTGGCGGACCTAACTATGGCTACACCTTC. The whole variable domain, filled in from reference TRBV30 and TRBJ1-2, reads SQTIHQWPATLVQPVGSPLSLECTVEGTSNPNLYWYRQAAGRGLQLLFYSVGIGQISSEVPQNLSASRPQDRQFILSSKKLLLSDSGFYLCAWSPPIGGPNYGYTFGSGTRLTVV.

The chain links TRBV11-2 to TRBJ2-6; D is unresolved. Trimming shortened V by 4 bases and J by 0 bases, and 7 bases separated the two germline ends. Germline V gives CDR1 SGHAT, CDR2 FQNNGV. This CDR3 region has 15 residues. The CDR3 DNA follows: TGTGCCAGCAGCTCGGCGCCCTCTGGGGCCAACGTCCTGACTTTC. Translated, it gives CASSSAPSGANVLTF.

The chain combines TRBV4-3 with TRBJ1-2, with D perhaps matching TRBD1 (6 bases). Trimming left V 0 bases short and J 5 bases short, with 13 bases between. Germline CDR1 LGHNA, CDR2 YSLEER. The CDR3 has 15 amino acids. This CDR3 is CASSQDRGAEYGYTF. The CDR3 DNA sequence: TGCGCCAGCAGCCAAGATCGGGGGGCGGAGTATGGCTACACCTTC.

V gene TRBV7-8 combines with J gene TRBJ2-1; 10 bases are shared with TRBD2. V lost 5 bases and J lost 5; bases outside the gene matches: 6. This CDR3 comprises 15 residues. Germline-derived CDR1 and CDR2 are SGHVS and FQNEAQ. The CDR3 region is CASSPSGGANNEQFF. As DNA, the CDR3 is TGTGCCAGCAGCCCCAGCGGGGGGGCGAACAATGAGCAGTTCTTC. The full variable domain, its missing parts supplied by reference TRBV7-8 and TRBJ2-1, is GAGVSQSPRYKVAKRGQDVALRCDPISGHVSLFWYQQALGQGPEFLTYFQNEAQLDKSGLPSDRFFAERPEGSVSTLKIQRTQQEDSAVYLCASSPSGGANNEQFFGPGTRLTVL.

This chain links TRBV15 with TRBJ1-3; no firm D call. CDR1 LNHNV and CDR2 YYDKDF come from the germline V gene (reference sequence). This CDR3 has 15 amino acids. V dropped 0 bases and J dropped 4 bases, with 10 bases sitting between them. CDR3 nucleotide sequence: TGTGCCACCAGCAGAGATCCGACCGTAGGAAACACCATATATTTT. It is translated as CATSRDPTVGNTIYF.

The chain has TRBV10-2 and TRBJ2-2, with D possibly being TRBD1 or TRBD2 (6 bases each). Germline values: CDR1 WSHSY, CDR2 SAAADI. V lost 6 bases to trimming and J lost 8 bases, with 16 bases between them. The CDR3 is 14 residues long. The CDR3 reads CASSDTGRLGELFF. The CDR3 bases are TGCGCCAGCAGCGATACAGGGAGGCTGGGGGAGCTGTTTTTT.

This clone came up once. The CDR3 loop is CASSLTSGGLDTQYF. As DNA, the CDR3 is TGTGCCAGCAGCTTAACTAGCGGGGGGCTCGATACGCAGTATTTT. The chain couples TRBV2 to TRBJ2-3; 12 bases match TRBD2. Germline values: CDR1 SNHLY, CDR2 FYNNEI. CDR3 length: 15 amino acids. Trimming cost V 6 bases and J 6 bases; bases outside gene matches: 7.

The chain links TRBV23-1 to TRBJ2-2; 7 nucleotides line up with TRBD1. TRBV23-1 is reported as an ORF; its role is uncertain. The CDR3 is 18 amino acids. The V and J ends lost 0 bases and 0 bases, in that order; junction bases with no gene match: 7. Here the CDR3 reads CASSQSTGQDSNTGELFF. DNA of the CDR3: TGCGCCAGCAGTCAATCGACAGGACAGGATTCGAACACCGGGGAGCTGTTTTTT.

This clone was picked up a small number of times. As DNA, the CDR3 is TGTGCCAGCACCGACGGACACCTTAATTCACCCCTCCACTTT. It is translated as CASTDGHLNSPLHF. This chain links TRBV27 with TRBJ1-6, with D possibly TRBD1 on 5 matching bases. Between the trimmed V and J ends, which lost 7 bases and 6 bases, there was a span of 13 bases. The CDR3 consists of 14 residues. Per the germline V gene, CDR1 is MNHEY and CDR2 is SMNVEV (reference sequence).

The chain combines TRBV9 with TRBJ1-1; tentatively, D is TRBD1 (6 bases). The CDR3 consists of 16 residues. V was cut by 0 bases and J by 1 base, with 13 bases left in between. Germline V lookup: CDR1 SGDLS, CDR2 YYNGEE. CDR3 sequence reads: CASSVGRTGPNTEAFF. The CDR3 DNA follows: TGTGCCAGCAGCGTAGGTCGCACAGGGCCGAACACTGAAGCTTTCTTT.

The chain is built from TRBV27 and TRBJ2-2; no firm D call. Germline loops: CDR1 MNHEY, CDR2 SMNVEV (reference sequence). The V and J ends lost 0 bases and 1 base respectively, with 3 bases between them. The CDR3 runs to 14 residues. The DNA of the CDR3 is TGTGCCAGCAGTTTATCGGGGAACACCGGGGAGCTGTTTTTT. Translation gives CASSLSGNTGELFF.

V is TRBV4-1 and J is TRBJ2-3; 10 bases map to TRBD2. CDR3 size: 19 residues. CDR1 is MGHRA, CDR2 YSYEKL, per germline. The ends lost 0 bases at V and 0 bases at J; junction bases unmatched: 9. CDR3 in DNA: TGCGCCAGCAGCCAAGAGTCTCTTGCTAGCGGGGGCAGCACAGATACGCAGTATTTT. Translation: CASSQESLASGGSTDTQYF.

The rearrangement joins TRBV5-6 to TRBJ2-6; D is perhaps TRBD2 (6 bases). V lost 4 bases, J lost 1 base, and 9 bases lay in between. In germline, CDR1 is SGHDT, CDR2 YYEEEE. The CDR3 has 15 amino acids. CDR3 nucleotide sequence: TGTGCCAGCAGCCCCGGGACTTCTGGGGCCAACGTCCTGACTTTC. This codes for CASSPGTSGANVLTF. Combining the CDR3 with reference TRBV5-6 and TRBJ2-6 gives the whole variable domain DAGVTQSPTHLIKTRGQQVTLRCSPKSGHDTVSWYQQALGQGPQFIFQYYEEEERQRGNFPDRFSGHQFPNYSSELNVNALLLGDSALYLCASSPGTSGANVLTFGAGSRLTVL.

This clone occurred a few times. The CDR3 spells CASSPWTVYEAFF. DNA of the CDR3: TGTGCCAGCAGCCCCTGGACAGTATATGAAGCTTTCTTT. The chain combines TRBV14 with TRBJ1-1; D may be TRBD1 (6 bases). Germline V gene data show CDR1 as SGHDN and CDR2 as FVKESK. V lost 4 bases, J lost 7 bases, and 13 bases lay in between. The CDR3 spans 13 residues.

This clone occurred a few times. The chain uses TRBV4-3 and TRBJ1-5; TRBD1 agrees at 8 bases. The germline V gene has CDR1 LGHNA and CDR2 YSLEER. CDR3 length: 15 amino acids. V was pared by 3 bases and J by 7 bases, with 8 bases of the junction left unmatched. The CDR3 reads CASSQLTGEGQPQHF. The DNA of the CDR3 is TGCGCCAGCAGCCAGCTGACAGGGGAGGGACAGCCCCAGCATTTT.

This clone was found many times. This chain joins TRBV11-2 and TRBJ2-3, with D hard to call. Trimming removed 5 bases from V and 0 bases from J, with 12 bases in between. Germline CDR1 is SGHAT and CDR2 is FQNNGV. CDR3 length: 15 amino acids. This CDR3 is CASSLRFSSTDTQYF. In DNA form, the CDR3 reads TGTGCCAGCAGCCTTCGGTTCTCTAGCACAGATACGCAGTATTTT.

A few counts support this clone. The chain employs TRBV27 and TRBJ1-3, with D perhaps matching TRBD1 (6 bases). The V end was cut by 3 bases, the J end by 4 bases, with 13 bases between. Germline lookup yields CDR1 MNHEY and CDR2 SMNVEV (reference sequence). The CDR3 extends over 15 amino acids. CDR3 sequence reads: CASSFMAGEGNTIYF. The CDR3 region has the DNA TGTGCCAGCAGTTTTATGGCAGGGGAAGGAAACACCATATATTTT.

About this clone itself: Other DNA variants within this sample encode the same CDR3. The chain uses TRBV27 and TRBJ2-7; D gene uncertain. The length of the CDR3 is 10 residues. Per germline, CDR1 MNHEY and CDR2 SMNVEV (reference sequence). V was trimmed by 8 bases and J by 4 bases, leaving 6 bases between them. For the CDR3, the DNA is TGTGCCAGCGGGCCTTACGAGCAGTACTTC. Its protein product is CASGPYEQYF.

The CDR3 DNA follows: TGCAGTGCTAACGACATTGAGCAGTTCTTC. Encoded protein: CSANDIEQFF. The V gene is TRBV20-1, the J gene TRBJ2-1; D gene ambiguous. The CDR3 spans 10 residues. The ends were cut back, 4 bases at V and 9 bases at J, with 7 bases in the middle. The germline V gene encodes CDR1 DFQATT and CDR2 SNEGSKA (reference sequence).

CDR3 sequence (DNA): TGTGCCAGCTCCAGTGAGGGCCTAGCAGCTTTCTTC. Translated: CASSSEGLAAFF. The gene calls are TRBV13 and TRBJ2-1, with a possible D match to TRBD2 (5 bases). This CDR3 has 12 amino acids. The germline gives CDR1 PRHDT, CDR2 FYEKMQ (reference sequence). Deletions cut 8 bases from V and 16 bases from J, with 21 bases between. The complete variable domain, with remaining parts taken from reference TRBV13 and TRBJ2-1, reads AAGVIQSPRHLIKEKRETATLKCYPIPRHDTVYWYQQGPGQDPQFLISFYEKMQSDKGSIPDRFSAQQFSDYHSELNMSSLELGDSALYFCASSSEGLAAFFGPGTRLTVL.

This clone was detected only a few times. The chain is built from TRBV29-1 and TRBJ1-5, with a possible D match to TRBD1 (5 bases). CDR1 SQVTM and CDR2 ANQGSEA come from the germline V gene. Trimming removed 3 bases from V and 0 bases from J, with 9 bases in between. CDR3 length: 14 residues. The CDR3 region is CSVDGDDSNQPQHF. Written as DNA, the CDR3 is TGCAGCGTTGATGGGGACGATAGCAATCAGCCCCAGCATTTT.

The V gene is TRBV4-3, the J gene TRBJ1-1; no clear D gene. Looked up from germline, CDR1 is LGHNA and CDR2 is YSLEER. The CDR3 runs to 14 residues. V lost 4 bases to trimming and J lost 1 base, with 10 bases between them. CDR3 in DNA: TGCGCCAGCAGCCTACGACTGGAGAACACTGAAGCTTTCTTT. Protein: CASSLRLENTEAFF.

In DNA form, the CDR3 reads TGTGCCAGCAGTGTTAGGGGGAACACTGAAGCTTTCTTT. Its translation: CASSVRGNTEAFF. V is TRBV6-4 and J is TRBJ1-1, with TRBD1 as a possible D gene (5 bases). Germline V CDR1 and CDR2: MRHNA, SNTAGT. Deletions cut 4 bases from V and 1 base from J, with 7 bases between. The length of the CDR3 is 13 residues.

DNA of the CDR3: TGTGCCAGCAGCTCCCGGGACAGGGGGCTGGATGAGCAGTTCTTC. Encoded protein: CASSSRDRGLDEQFF. This rearrangement joins TRBV7-2 to TRBJ2-1, with TRBD1 matching over 12 bases. CDR1 and CDR2 (germline): SGHTA, FQGNSA. The length of the CDR3 is 15 residues. Trimming took 4 bases from V and 8 from J; bases not matched to a gene: 6.

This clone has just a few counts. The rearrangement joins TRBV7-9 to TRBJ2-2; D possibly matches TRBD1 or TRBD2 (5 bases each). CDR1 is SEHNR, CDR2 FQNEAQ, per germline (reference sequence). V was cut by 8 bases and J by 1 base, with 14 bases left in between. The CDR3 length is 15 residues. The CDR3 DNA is TGTGCCAGCCGCCCCGGGGCGGGGAACACCGGGGAGCTGTTTTTT. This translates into CASRPGAGNTGELFF.

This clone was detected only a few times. The CDR3 sequence is CASSDEGANYGYTF. CDR3 in DNA: TGCGCCAGCAGTGATGAGGGCGCTAACTATGGCTACACCTTC. This chain connects TRBV10-2 to TRBJ1-2; D is unclear. Germline assignment: CDR1 WSHSY and CDR2 SAAADI. V lost 3 bases and J 0 bases, leaving 8 bases between the germline ends. This CDR3 is built from 14 residues.

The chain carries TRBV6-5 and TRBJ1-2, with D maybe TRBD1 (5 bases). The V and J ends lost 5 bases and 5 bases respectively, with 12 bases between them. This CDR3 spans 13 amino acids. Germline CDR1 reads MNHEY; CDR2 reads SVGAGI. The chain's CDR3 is CASSIAGGYGYTF. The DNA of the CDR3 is TGTGCCAGCAGTATCGCTGGGGGATATGGCTACACCTTC.

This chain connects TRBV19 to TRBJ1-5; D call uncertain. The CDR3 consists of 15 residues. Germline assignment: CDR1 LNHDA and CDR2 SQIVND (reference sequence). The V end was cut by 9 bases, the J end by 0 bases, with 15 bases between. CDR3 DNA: TGTGCCAGCCAAGAGGTGAGCTATAGCAATCAGCCCCAGCATTTT. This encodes CASQEVSYSNQPQHF.

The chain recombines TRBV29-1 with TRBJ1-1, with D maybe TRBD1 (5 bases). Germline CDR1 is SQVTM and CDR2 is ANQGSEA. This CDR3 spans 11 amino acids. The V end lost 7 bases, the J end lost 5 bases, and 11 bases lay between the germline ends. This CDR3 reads CSAGRDTEAFF. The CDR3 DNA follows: TGCAGCGCAGGGAGGGATACTGAAGCTTTCTTT. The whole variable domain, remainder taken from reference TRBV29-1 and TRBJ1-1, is SAVISQKPSRDICQRGTSLTIQCQVDSQVTMMFWYRQQPGQSLTLIATANQGSEATYESGFVIDKFPISRPNLTFSTLTVSNMSPEDSSIYLCSAGRDTEAFFGQGTRLTVV.

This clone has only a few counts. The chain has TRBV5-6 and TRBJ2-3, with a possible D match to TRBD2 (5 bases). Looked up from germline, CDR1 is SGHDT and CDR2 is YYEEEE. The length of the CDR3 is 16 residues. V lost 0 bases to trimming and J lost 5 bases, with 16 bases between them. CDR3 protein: CASSLEGVVFVDTQYF. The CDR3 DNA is TGTGCCAGCAGCTTGGAGGGAGTCGTGTTTGTAGATACGCAGTATTTT.